The text below deals with one TCR beta chain. The antigen is undetermined. This entry comes from a study of T cells in narcolepsy. About the study: Patients with NT1 or NT2 and healthy control donors were enrolled. Study-wide findings and caveats: Autoreactive clonotypes reportedly recurred in blood of same and different patients, not controls.

Assay used: immunoSEQ multiplex PCR; TCRdb lists only in-frame clones, some missing. This sample carries under 40,000 clones, 79% of them seen once, and the ten largest clones take about 1.1%. V gave up 2 bases and J gave up 10 bases, with 14 bases separating them. Per the germline V gene, CDR1 is MNHEY and CDR2 is SVGAGI. The length of the CDR3 is 13 residues. The sample taken for sequencing was CD45RA- memory CD4+ T cells from PBMCs. This clonotype was obtained from a human donor with narcolepsy. The chain links TRBV6-5 to TRBJ1-1; perhaps TRBD1 as D (5 bases). CDR3 bases: TGTGCCAGCAGTTACCCGGGGGAACAAGGAGCTTTCTTT. It codes for CASSYPGEQGAFF.